These T cell receptor beta chains were read from a single sample in a study of OX40 agonist ivuxolimab in advanced cancers. TCRdb's copy holds only in-frame clones and misses some; the assay was immunoSEQ multiplex PCR. The table includes about 36,000 clones, around four fifths detected once. Sequenced material: CD4+ or CD8+ T cells sorted from blood, taken in a trial of the OX40 agonist ivuxolimab. These receptors were collected from an adult with an advanced solid tumor such as melanoma, head and neck, liver or kidney cancer. Both conserved end residues are part of each CDR3. Fields, in order: clone size, D gene, CDR3 length, V gene, J gene, CDR3 protein, CDR3 DNA. A D gene is named only where the DNA matches it firmly. Size tells how often a clone was seen (once, few, many) or the class of an expanded clone, and some rows leave it out.

size: .; D: .; length: 15; V: TRBV19; J: TRBJ2-4; CDR3: CASSPMDFAKNIQYF; DNA: TGTGCCAGTAGTCCCATGGATTTTGCCAAAAACATTCAGTACTTC
size: .; D: .; length: 14; V: TRBV5-6; J: TRBJ2-3; CDR3: CASSLRGGTGTQYF; DNA: TGTGCCAGCAGCTTGAGGGGGGGCACAGGTACGCAGTATTTT
size: .; D: .; length: 15; V: TRBV5-1; J: TRBJ2-3; CDR3: CASSFREGSQGTQYF; DNA: TGCGCCAGCAGCTTTAGAGAGGGCAGCCAGGGTACGCAGTATTTT
size: .; D: .; length: 14; V: TRBV7-9; J: TRBJ1-1; CDR3: CASSPRVSDTEAFF; DNA: TGTGCCAGCAGCCCCAGGGTGTCGGACACTGAAGCTTTCTTT
size: once; D: .; length: 13; V: TRBV10-3; J: TRBJ1-2; CDR3: CAISQDGNYGYTF; DNA: TGTGCCATCAGTCAGGACGGAAACTATGGCTACACCTTC
size: .; D: TRBD1; length: 16; V: TRBV11-1; J: TRBJ2-7; CDR3: CASSLNVGTGTYEQYF; DNA: TGTGCCAGCAGCTTAAACGTTGGGACAGGGACCTACGAGCAGTACTTC
size: .; D: .; length: 13; V: TRBV11-2; J: TRBJ2-7; CDR3: CASSFGQLYEQYF; DNA: TGTGCCAGCAGCTTTGGACAGCTCTACGAGCAGTACTTC
size: .; D: .; length: 13; V: TRBV13; J: TRBJ1-1; CDR3: CASSLEPVGEAFF; DNA: TGTGCCAGCAGCTTAGAGCCGGTCGGGGAGGCTTTCTTT
size: .; D: .; length: 15; V: TRBV19; J: TRBJ1-1; CDR3: CASKGGMGAWTEAFF; DNA: TGTGCCAGTAAGGGGGGTATGGGGGCGTGGACTGAAGCTTTCTTT
size: .; D: TRBD1; length: 15; V: TRBV11-1; J: TRBJ1-5; CDR3: CASSFGTGLNQPQHF; DNA: TGTGCCAGCAGCTTTGGGACAGGGCTTAATCAGCCCCAGCATTTT
size: .; D: .; length: 13; V: TRBV5-1; J: TRBJ2-2; CDR3: CASSKSEPGELFF; DNA: TGCGCCAGCAGCAAATCCGAGCCCGGGGAGCTGTTTTTT
size: few; D: TRBD1; length: 16; V: TRBV6-1; J: TRBJ1-6; CDR3: CASSGQDRATNSPLHF; DNA: TGTGCCAGCAGTGGTCAAGACAGGGCTACGAATTCACCCCTCCACTTT
size: .; D: .; length: 13; V: TRBV2; J: TRBJ2-1; CDR3: CASSEDRNNEQFF; DNA: TGTGCCAGCAGTGAAGACAGAAACAATGAGCAGTTCTTC
size: .; D: TRBD2; length: 16; V: TRBV4-1; J: TRBJ2-4; CDR3: CASSQAPSGGPQTQYF; DNA: TGCGCCAGCAGCCAAGCCCCTAGCGGGGGCCCTCAGACTCAGTACTTC
size: .; D: TRBD1; length: 15; V: TRBV5-1; J: TRBJ1-1; CDR3: CASSSNQGAGTEAFF; DNA: TGCGCCAGCAGCTCAAACCAGGGGGCTGGAACTGAAGCTTTCTTT
size: .; D: .; length: 12; V: TRBV9; J: TRBJ1-2; CDR3: CASSVTTDGYTF; DNA: TGTGCCAGCAGCGTAACCACGGATGGCTACACCTTC
size: .; D: .; length: 15; V: TRBV9; J: TRBJ1-2; CDR3: CASSVVAYPTYGYTF; DNA: TGTGCCAGCAGCGTAGTAGCCTACCCCACCTATGGCTACACCTTC
size: .; D: .; length: 15; V: TRBV11-2; J: TRBJ1-1; CDR3: CASSLEPGLVAEAFF; DNA: TGTGCCAGCAGCTTAGAGCCGGGATTAGTCGCTGAAGCTTTCTTT
size: .; D: .; length: 11; V: TRBV30; J: TRBJ2-3; CDR3: CAWSPPDTQYF; DNA: TGTGCCTGGAGTCCCCCGGATACGCAGTATTTT
size: .; D: TRBD1; length: 16; V: TRBV5-1; J: TRBJ1-1; CDR3: CASSQRTGGANTEAFF; DNA: TGCGCCAGCAGCCAACGGACAGGGGGCGCGAACACTGAAGCTTTCTTT
size: .; D: .; length: 15; V: TRBV10-3; J: TRBJ1-2; CDR3: CAIPHMDSSNYGHTF; DNA: TGTGCCATCCCCCACATGGACAGCTCTAACTATGGCCACACCTTC
size: .; D: .; length: 12; V: TRBV11-3; J: TRBJ2-7; CDR3: CASSLEQGEQYF; DNA: TGTGCCAGCAGCTTAGAGCAGGGAGAGCAGTACTTC
size: .; D: TRBD1; length: 12; V: TRBV7-9; J: TRBJ1-2; CDR3: CASSSGTGHYTF; DNA: TGTGCCAGCAGCTCCGGGACAGGGCACTACACCTTC
size: few; D: .; length: 16; V: TRBV19; J: TRBJ2-5; CDR3: CASSIGVGSVQETQYF; DNA: TGTGCCAGTAGTATAGGGGTTGGGTCAGTACAAGAGACCCAGTACTTC
size: .; D: TRBD1; length: 13; V: TRBV6-5; J: TRBJ1-2; CDR3: CASSPTGDYGYTF; DNA: TGTGCCAGCAGCCCGACAGGGGACTATGGCTACACCTTC
size: .; D: .; length: 14; V: TRBV27; J: TRBJ2-7; CDR3: CASSSSGPSYEQYF; DNA: TGTGCCAGCAGTTCTTCAGGGCCCTCGTACGAGCAGTACTTC
size: .; D: TRBD2; length: 17; V: TRBV7-3; J: TRBJ2-2; CDR3: CASSFPSGGRDTGELFF; DNA: TGTGCCAGCAGCTTTCCTAGCGGGGGCCGGGACACCGGGGAGCTGTTTTTT
size: .; D: .; length: 14; V: TRBV6-5; J: TRBJ1-2; CDR3: CASSLQGGDYGYTF; DNA: TGTGCCAGCAGCCTACAGGGAGGCGACTATGGCTACACCTTC
size: .; D: .; length: 12; V: TRBV5-1; J: TRBJ1-2; CDR3: CASSLGGGDYTF; DNA: TGCGCCAGCAGCTTGGGGGGTGGCGACTACACCTTC
size: .; D: TRBD2; length: 16; V: TRBV6-6; J: TRBJ2-1; CDR3: CASSYSGTSGFNEQFF; DNA: TGTGCCAGCAGTTACTCAGGGACTAGCGGATTCAATGAGCAGTTCTTC
size: .; D: .; length: 13; V: TRBV7-7; J: TRBJ2-3; CDR3: CASSFQDTDTQYF; DNA: TGTGCCAGCAGCTTCCAGGACACAGATACGCAGTATTTT
size: .; D: TRBD1; length: 14; V: TRBV28; J: TRBJ1-5; CDR3: CASNEGTGNQPQHF; DNA: TGTGCCAGCAACGAAGGGACAGGCAATCAGCCCCAGCATTTT
size: few; D: .; length: 15; V: TRBV4-1; J: TRBJ1-1; CDR3: CASSQASRGSAEAFF; DNA: TGCGCCAGCAGCCAAGCCTCGAGAGGGAGCGCTGAAGCTTTCTTT
size: .; D: .; length: 14; V: TRBV15; J: TRBJ1-5; CDR3: CATSRDNNNQPQHF; DNA: TGTGCCACCAGCAGGGACAATAACAATCAGCCCCAGCATTTT
size: .; D: .; length: 12; V: TRBV19; J: TRBJ1-2; CDR3: CASSLYLYGYTF; DNA: TGTGCCAGTAGTTTATACCTCTATGGCTACACCTTC
size: .; D: .; length: 15; V: TRBV4-2; J: TRBJ1-4; CDR3: CASSQVSVNNEKLFF; DNA: TGTGCCAGCAGCCAAGTTTCGGTAAATAATGAAAAACTGTTTTTT
size: .; D: .; length: 18; V: TRBV30; J: TRBJ1-5; CDR3: CAWSAVRLGFKGNQPQHF; DNA: TGTGCCTGGAGTGCCGTCAGGTTGGGGTTTAAAGGCAATCAGCCCCAGCATTTT
size: .; D: .; length: 15; V: TRBV7-9; J: TRBJ1-5; CDR3: CASSLDGQKNQPQHF; DNA: TGTGCCAGCAGCTTAGATGGACAGAAGAATCAGCCCCAGCATTTT
size: .; D: .; length: 13; V: TRBV29-1; J: TRBJ2-7; CDR3: CSVADSGDYEQYF; DNA: TGCAGCGTGGCGGACAGCGGAGACTACGAGCAGTACTTC
size: .; D: TRBD1; length: 15; V: TRBV5-1; J: TRBJ1-1; CDR3: CASSTNRGMNTEAFF; DNA: TGCGCCAGCAGTACCAACAGGGGAATGAACACTGAAGCTTTCTTT
size: .; D: .; length: 15; V: TRBV25-1; J: TRBJ1-2; CDR3: CASSDSASPFYGYTF; DNA: TGTGCCAGCAGTGATTCTGCCAGCCCGTTCTATGGCTACACCTTC
size: .; D: TRBD1; length: 15; V: TRBV30; J: TRBJ1-4; CDR3: CAWSEGTGVFEKLFF; DNA: TGTGCCTGGAGTGAGGGGACAGGGGTTTTTGAAAAACTGTTTTTT
size: .; D: TRBD1; length: 13; V: TRBV30; J: TRBJ1-2; CDR3: CAWSASQGDGYTF; DNA: TGTGCCTGGAGTGCAAGTCAGGGGGATGGCTACACCTTC
size: .; D: .; length: 11; V: TRBV20-1; J: TRBJ2-1; CDR3: CSAGLYNEQFF; DNA: TGCAGTGCTGGGCTATACAATGAGCAGTTCTTC
size: .; D: .; length: 13; V: TRBV2; J: TRBJ2-6; CDR3: CASSFSGANVLTF; DNA: TGTGCCAGCAGCTTCTCTGGGGCCAACGTCCTGACTTTC
size: .; D: .; length: 13; V: TRBV29-1; J: TRBJ1-4; CDR3: CSVKGQPNEKLFF; DNA: TGCAGCGTTAAGGGACAACCTAATGAAAAACTGTTTTTT
size: .; D: TRBD2; length: 15; V: TRBV19; J: TRBJ2-2; CDR3: CASGETSGGSGELFF; DNA: TGTGCCAGTGGAGAGACTAGCGGGGGGTCCGGGGAGCTGTTTTTT
size: .; D: TRBD2; length: 16; V: TRBV10-2; J: TRBJ2-3; CDR3: CASRENRLAGTDTQYF; DNA: TGCGCCAGCAGGGAGAATCGACTAGCGGGGACAGATACGCAGTATTTT
size: .; D: .; length: 11; V: TRBV10-1; J: TRBJ2-2; CDR3: CASSSTGELFF; DNA: TGCGCCAGCAGCTCCACCGGGGAGCTGTTTTTT
size: .; D: TRBD1; length: 14; V: TRBV6-1; J: TRBJ1-2; CDR3: CANTVPGQGDGYTF; DNA: TGTGCCAACACTGTCCCGGGACAGGGGGATGGCTACACCTTC
size: .; D: .; length: 13; V: TRBV7-6; J: TRBJ2-5; CDR3: CASSFGQKETQYF; DNA: TGTGCCAGCAGCTTTGGACAGAAAGAGACCCAGTACTTC
size: medium-sized; D: TRBD1; length: 14; V: TRBV30; J: TRBJ2-7; CDR3: CAWSVGTGGYEQYF; DNA: TGTGCCTGGAGTGTAGGGACAGGGGGCTACGAGCAGTACTTC
size: .; D: .; length: 16; V: TRBV19; J: TRBJ2-3; CDR3: CASSRASPKPTDTQYF; DNA: TGTGCCAGTAGTCGGGCTTCCCCAAAGCCTACAGATACGCAGTATTTT
size: .; D: .; length: 14; V: TRBV5-4; J: TRBJ1-4; CDR3: CASSPGGFNEKLFF; DNA: TGTGCCAGCAGTCCGGGGGGTTTTAATGAAAAACTGTTTTTT
size: .; D: .; length: 14; V: TRBV7-3; J: TRBJ2-2; CDR3: CASSLGLGAGELFF; DNA: TGTGCCAGCAGCTTAGGGTTGGGGGCCGGGGAGCTGTTTTTT
size: .; D: .; length: 16; V: TRBV27; J: TRBJ1-2; CDR3: CASSLSNTASFYGYTF; DNA: TGTGCCAGCAGTTTATCGAATACAGCAAGCTTCTATGGCTACACCTTC
size: .; D: TRBD1; length: 18; V: TRBV5-4; J: TRBJ1-4; CDR3: CASSFHRDRGRDNEKLFF; DNA: TGTGCCAGCAGCTTTCACCGGGACAGGGGGCGCGATAATGAAAAACTGTTTTTT
size: .; D: .; length: 14; V: TRBV11-2; J: TRBJ1-1; CDR3: CASSLGTEYTEAFF; DNA: TGTGCCAGCAGCTTAGGTACGGAGTACACTGAAGCTTTCTTT
size: .; D: .; length: 15; V: TRBV5-6; J: TRBJ1-5; CDR3: CASSWGTSSNQPQHF; DNA: TGTGCCAGCAGCTGGGGGACATCTAGCAATCAGCCCCAGCATTTT